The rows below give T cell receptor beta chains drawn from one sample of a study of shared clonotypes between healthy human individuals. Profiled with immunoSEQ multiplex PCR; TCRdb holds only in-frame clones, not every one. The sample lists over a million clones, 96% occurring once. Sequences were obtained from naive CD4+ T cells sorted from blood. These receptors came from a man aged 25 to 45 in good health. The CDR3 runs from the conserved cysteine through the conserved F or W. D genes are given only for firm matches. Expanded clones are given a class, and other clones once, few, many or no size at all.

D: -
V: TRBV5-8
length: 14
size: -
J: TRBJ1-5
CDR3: CASSLVQGHQPQHF
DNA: TGTGCCAGCAGCTTGGTACAGGGTCATCAGCCCCAGCATTTT

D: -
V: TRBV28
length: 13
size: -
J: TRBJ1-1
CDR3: CASSPGRDAEAFF
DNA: TGTGCCAGCAGTCCGGGACGGGATGCTGAAGCTTTCTTT

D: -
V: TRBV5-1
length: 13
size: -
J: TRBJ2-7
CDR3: CASSFLDSAEQYF
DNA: TGCGCCAGCAGCTTCTTGGACAGCGCCGAGCAGTACTTC

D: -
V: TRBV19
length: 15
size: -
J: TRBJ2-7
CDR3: CASSALGAGPYEQYF
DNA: TGTGCCAGTAGTGCCCTAGGGGCAGGCCCCTACGAGCAGTACTTC

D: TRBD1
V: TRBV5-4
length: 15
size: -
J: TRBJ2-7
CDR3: CASSLGRDRGHEQYF
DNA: TGTGCCAGCAGCTTGGGCCGGGACAGGGGCCACGAGCAGTACTTC

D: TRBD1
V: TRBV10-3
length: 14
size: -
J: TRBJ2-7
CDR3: CAISTGTGSYEQYF
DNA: TGTGCCATCAGTACCGGGACAGGGTCCTACGAGCAGTACTTC

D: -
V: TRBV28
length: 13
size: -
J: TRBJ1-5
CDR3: CASREGSRQPQHF
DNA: TGTGCCAGCAGGGAGGGTTCCAGACAGCCCCAGCATTTT

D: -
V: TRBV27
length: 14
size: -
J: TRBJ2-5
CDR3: CASSYRDSGETQYF
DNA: TGTGCCAGCAGTTATCGGGACTCCGGCGAGACCCAGTACTTC

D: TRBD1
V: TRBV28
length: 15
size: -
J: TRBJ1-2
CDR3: CASSEIQGLNYGYTF
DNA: TGTGCCAGCAGTGAAATACAGGGGCTTAACTATGGCTACACCTTC

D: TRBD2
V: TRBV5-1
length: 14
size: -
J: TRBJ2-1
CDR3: CASSLGDSGREQFF
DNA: TGCGCCAGCAGCTTGGGTGATAGCGGGAGGGAGCAGTTCTTC

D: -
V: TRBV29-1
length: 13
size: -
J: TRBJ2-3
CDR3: CSSRLVLTDTQYF
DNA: TGCAGCTCTCGACTAGTGCTCACAGATACGCAGTATTTT

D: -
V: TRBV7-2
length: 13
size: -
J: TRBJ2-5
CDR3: CASSLQSSETQYF
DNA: TGTGCCAGCAGCTTGCAAAGTTCTGAGACCCAGTACTTC

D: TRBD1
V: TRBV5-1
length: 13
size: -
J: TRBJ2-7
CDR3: CASSLHTGGEQYF
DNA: TGCGCCAGCAGCTTACATACAGGGGGCGAGCAGTACTTC

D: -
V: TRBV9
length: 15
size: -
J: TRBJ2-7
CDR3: CASSRTGPGYYEQYF
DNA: TGTGCCAGCAGCCGAACAGGCCCGGGCTACTACGAGCAGTACTTC

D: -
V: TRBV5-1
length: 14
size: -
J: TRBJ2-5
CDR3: CASSFTSAQETQYF
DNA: TGCGCCAGCAGCTTTACGTCGGCTCAAGAGACCCAGTACTTC

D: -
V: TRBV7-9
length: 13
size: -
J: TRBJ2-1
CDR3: CASSPRQYNEQFF
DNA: TGTGCCAGCAGCCCCAGACAATACAATGAGCAGTTCTTC

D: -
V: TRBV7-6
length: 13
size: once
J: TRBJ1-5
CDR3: CASSLDSNQPQHF
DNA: TGTGCCAGCAGCTTAGACAGCAATCAGCCCCAGCATTTT

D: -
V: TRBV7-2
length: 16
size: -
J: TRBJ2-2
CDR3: CASSLGYARGTGELFF
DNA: TGTGCCAGCAGCTTAGGGTATGCCCGTGGCACCGGGGAGCTGTTTTTT

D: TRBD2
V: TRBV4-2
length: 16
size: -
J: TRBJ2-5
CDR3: CASSQEEVLAGETQYF
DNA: TGTGCCAGCAGCCAAGAGGAGGTACTAGCGGGAGAGACCCAGTACTTC

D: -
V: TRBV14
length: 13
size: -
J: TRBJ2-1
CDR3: CASSHWDYNEQFF
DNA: TGTGCCAGCAGTCACTGGGACTACAATGAGCAGTTCTTC

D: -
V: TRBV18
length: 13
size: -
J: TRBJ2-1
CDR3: CASSPTSLNEQFF
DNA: TGTGCCAGCTCACCAACTAGCCTGAATGAGCAGTTCTTC

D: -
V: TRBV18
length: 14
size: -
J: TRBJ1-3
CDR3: CASSPPSRVATIYF
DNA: TGTGCCAGCTCACCACCATCGAGGGTAGCCACCATATATTTT

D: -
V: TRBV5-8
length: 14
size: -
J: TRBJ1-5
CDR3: CASSLAPASVPQHF
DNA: TGTGCCAGCAGCTTGGCACCAGCGTCGGTGCCCCAGCATTTT

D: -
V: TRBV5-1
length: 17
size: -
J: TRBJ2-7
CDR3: CASSFKIQQGAPYEQYF
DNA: TGCGCCAGCAGCTTCAAAATACAACAGGGAGCCCCCTACGAGCAGTACTTC

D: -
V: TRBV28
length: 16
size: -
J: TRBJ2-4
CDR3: CASSLWDQGRWNIQYF
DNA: TGTGCCAGCAGTTTATGGGATCAGGGGCGTTGGAACATTCAGTACTTC

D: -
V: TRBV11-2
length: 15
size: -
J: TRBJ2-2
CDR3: CASSFGPGLTGELFF
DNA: TGTGCCAGCAGCTTTGGGCCAGGGCTTACCGGGGAGCTGTTTTTT

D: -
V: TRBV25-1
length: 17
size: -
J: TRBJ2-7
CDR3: CASSELGRESPIYEQYF
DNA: TGTGCCAGCAGTGAATTGGGGAGAGAATCCCCAATCTACGAGCAGTACTTC

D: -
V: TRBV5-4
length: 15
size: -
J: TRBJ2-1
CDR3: CASSLTAGSYNEQFF
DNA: TGTGCCAGCAGCTTGACGGCAGGGTCCTACAATGAGCAGTTCTTC

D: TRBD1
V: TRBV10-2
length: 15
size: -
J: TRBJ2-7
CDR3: CASSEKWDRAYEQYF
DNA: TGCGCCAGCAGTGAGAAATGGGACAGGGCCTACGAGCAGTACTTC

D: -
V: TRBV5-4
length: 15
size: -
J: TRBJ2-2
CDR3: CASSLSLPRSGELFF
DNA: TGTGCCAGCAGCTTAAGCCTCCCGAGGTCCGGGGAGCTGTTTTTT

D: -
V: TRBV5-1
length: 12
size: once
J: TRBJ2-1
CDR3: CASSLDFNEQFF
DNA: TGCGCCAGCAGCTTAGATTTCAATGAGCAGTTCTTC

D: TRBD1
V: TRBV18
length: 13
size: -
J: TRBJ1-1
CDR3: CASSLTGDTEAFF
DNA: TGTGCCAGCTCGTTGACAGGGGACACTGAAGCTTTCTTT

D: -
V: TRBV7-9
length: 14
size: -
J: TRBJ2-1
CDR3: CASSLVWASNEQFF
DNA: TGTGCCAGCAGCTTAGTTTGGGCCTCGAATGAGCAGTTCTTC

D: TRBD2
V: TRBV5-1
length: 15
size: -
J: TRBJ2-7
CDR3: CASSSQGLAGYEQYF
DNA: TGCGCCAGCAGCTCGCAAGGGCTAGCGGGATACGAGCAGTACTTC

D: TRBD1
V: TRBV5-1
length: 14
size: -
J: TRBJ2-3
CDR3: CASSNGQEADTQYF
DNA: TGCGCCAGCAGCAACGGACAGGAGGCAGATACGCAGTATTTT

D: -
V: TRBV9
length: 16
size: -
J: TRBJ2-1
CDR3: CASSANLWSSYNEQFF
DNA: TGTGCCAGCAGCGCTAATCTCTGGAGCTCCTACAATGAGCAGTTCTTC

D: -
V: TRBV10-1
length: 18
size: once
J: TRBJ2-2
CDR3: CASSDLMSDATNTGELFF
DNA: TGCGCCAGCAGTGATTTAATGTCGGACGCGACTAACACCGGGGAGCTGTTTTTT

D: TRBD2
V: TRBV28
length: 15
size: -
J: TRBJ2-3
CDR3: CASSASGRAQDTQYF
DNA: TGTGCCAGCAGCGCTAGCGGGAGGGCCCAAGATACGCAGTATTTT

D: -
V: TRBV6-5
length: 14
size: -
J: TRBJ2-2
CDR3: CASSYLQGAGELFF
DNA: TGTGCCAGCAGTTACCTCCAAGGCGCCGGGGAGCTGTTTTTT

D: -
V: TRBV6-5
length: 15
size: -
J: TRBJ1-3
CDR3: CASKDYRVTGNTIYF
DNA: TGTGCCAGCAAGGACTACAGGGTTACCGGAAACACCATATATTTT

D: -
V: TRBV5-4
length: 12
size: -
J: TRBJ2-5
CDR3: CASSLDRATEYF
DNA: TGTGCCAGCAGCTTGGACAGGGCCACTGAGTACTTC

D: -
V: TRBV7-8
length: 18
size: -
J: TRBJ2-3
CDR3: CASSLTRWEGPATDTQYF
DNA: TGTGCCAGCAGCTTAACGCGGTGGGAAGGTCCCGCCACAGATACGCAGTATTTT

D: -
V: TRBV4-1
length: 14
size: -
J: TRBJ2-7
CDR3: CASSQDPRSYEQYF
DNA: TGCGCCAGCAGCCAAGATCCCAGGTCCTACGAGCAGTACTTC

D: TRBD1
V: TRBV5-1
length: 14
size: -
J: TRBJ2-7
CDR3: CASSGGTGDDEQYF
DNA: TGCGCCAGCAGCGGGGGGACAGGGGACGACGAGCAGTACTTC

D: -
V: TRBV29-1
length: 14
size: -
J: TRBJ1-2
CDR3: CSVEWVVRAGGYTF
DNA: TGCAGCGTTGAATGGGTTGTCAGGGCAGGCGGCTACACCTTC

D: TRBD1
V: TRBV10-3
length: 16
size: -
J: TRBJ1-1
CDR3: CAISAGTGGSGTEAFF
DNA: TGTGCCATCAGTGCCGGGACAGGGGGATCGGGCACTGAAGCTTTCTTT

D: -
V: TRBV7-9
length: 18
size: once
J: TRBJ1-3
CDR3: CASSRRGGLLPSGNTIYF
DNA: TGTGCCAGCAGCCGCCGCGGGGGGCTCCTACCCTCTGGAAACACCATATATTTT

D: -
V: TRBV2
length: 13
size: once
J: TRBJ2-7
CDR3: CASIRDLGYEQYF
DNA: TGTGCCAGCATACGGGACCTGGGGTACGAGCAGTACTTC

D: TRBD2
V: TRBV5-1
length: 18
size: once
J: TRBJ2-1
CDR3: CASSLPGAGGPSYNEQFF
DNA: TGCGCCAGCAGCCTGCCCGGGGCGGGAGGGCCCTCTTACAATGAGCAGTTCTTC

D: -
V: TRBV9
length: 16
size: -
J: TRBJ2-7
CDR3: CASSVARDRPSYEQYF
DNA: TGTGCCAGCAGCGTAGCGCGGGATCGCCCTTCCTACGAGCAGTACTTC

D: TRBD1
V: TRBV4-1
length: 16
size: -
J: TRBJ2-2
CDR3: CASSPTPGTGFGELFF
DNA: TGCGCCAGCAGCCCTACCCCCGGGACAGGGTTCGGGGAGCTGTTTTTT

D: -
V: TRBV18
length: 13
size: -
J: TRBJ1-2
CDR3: CASSPTVDYGYTF
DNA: TGTGCCAGCTCACCAACGGTAGACTATGGCTACACCTTC